Described below is a single T cell receptor (beta chain) sequence and its context. Its specificity is not known. This sample was included in a study of T cell responses to AZD1222 COVID-19 vaccine. Study-level results: An increase in Spike-specific TCR breadth and depth was observed after two AZD1222 doses. Most donors were white British, females outnumbered males, and clonal diversity was possibly underestimated.

Assay: immunoSEQ multiplex PCR; the TCRdb copy retains only in-frame clones and omits some. The sample has 99,000 or so clones; 88% are singletons. Germline loops: CDR1 LGHDT, CDR2 YNNKEL (reference sequence). The germline V and J ends were trimmed by 7 bases and 4 bases, with 8 bases remaining between them. CDR3 size: 12 residues. The receptor comes from an adult in good health. V gene TRBV3-1 (or the pseudogene TRBV3-2) combines with J gene TRBJ2-1, with unresolved D. The sequencing here drew on peripheral blood, taken on day 0 of AZD1222 vaccination. The CDR3 DNA follows: TGTGCCAGCACCGACTTTTACAATGAGCAGTTCTTC. Its translation: CASTDFYNEQFF.